A selection of T cell receptor beta chains follows, all from one sample in a study of blood T cell repertoires in COVID-19. Clones were read by immunoSEQ multiplex PCR, and TCRdb kept only the in-frame ones, dropping some. The table records a few hundred thousand clones, approximately 80% of them present only once. The specimen sequenced was PBMCs or T cells enriched from blood (not recorded which). Receptor source: a woman between 40 and 50 years old with acute COVID-19. CDR3s include the opening cysteine and the closing phenylalanine or tryptophan. D genes are given only for firm matches. Size values are once, few and many counts, or a class for expanded clones, and some rows have none.

TRBV9,TRBD2,once,TRBJ2-5,TGTGCCAGCAGGGCTAGCGGGATCGTTGGAGAGACCCAGTACTTC,CASRASGIVGETQYF
TRBV6-2/TRBV6-3,TRBD1,-,TRBJ1-1,TGTGCCAGCAGTTACCAGACCGGGACAGGGGTAGACACTGAAGCTTTCTTT,CASSYQTGTGVDTEAFF
TRBV7-3,-,-,TRBJ2-3,TGTGCCAGCAGCTTAGTCCCCGTAGCGAATACAGATACGCAGTATTTT,CASSLVPVANTDTQYF
TRBV14,TRBD1,-,TRBJ2-5,TGTGCCAGCAGCCCGACAGGGGTGACGACCCAGTACTTC,CASSPTGVTTQYF
TRBV28,-,-,TRBJ1-2,TGTGCCAGCACCTGGGAGGGCCTCTATGGCTACACCTTC,CASTWEGLYGYTF
TRBV7-9,TRBD1,few,TRBJ1-2,TGTGCCAGCAGCCGGGACAGCCGCTATGGCTACACCTTC,CASSRDSRYGYTF
TRBV28,-,-,TRBJ2-7,TGTGCCAGCAGCCCTCCCGAGTCCTACGAGCAGTACTTC,CASSPPESYEQYF
TRBV14,TRBD1,many,TRBJ1-1,TGTGCCAGCAGCCAAGACAGGGGGGTCATTAACACTGAAGCTTTCTTT,CASSQDRGVINTEAFF
TRBV7-9,TRBD2,few,TRBJ2-7,TGTGCCAGCAGCTCGACAGGACTAGCGGGGGTGTCCTCCTACGAGCAGTACTTC,CASSSTGLAGVSSYEQYF
TRBV27,-,-,TRBJ1-2,TGTGCCAGCAGTTTTACCCCCAGGAAGCCGGGGGATGGCTACACCTTC,CASSFTPRKPGDGYTF
TRBV6-1,TRBD2,-,TRBJ2-7,TGTGCCAGCAGTGACGGGACTAGCGGCGACATATACGAGCAGTACTTC,CASSDGTSGDIYEQYF
TRBV11-3,TRBD1,-,TRBJ2-1,TGTGCCAGCAGCTTAGGTGTGGCGGGACAGGGGGGAGATGAGCAGTTCTTC,CASSLGVAGQGGDEQFF
TRBV4-2,TRBD2,-,TRBJ2-5,TGTGCCAGCAGCCAAGGGGGAGGGGCGGGGGAGACCCAGTACTTC,CASSQGGGAGETQYF
TRBV6-4,TRBD2,-,TRBJ2-1,TGTGCCAGCAGTCCACTAGCGGGAGGATACAATGAGCAGTTCTTC,CASSPLAGGYNEQFF
TRBV19,-,-,TRBJ1-1,TGTGCCAGTAGTATTAAAGGGGACACTGAAGCTTTCTTT,CASSIKGDTEAFF